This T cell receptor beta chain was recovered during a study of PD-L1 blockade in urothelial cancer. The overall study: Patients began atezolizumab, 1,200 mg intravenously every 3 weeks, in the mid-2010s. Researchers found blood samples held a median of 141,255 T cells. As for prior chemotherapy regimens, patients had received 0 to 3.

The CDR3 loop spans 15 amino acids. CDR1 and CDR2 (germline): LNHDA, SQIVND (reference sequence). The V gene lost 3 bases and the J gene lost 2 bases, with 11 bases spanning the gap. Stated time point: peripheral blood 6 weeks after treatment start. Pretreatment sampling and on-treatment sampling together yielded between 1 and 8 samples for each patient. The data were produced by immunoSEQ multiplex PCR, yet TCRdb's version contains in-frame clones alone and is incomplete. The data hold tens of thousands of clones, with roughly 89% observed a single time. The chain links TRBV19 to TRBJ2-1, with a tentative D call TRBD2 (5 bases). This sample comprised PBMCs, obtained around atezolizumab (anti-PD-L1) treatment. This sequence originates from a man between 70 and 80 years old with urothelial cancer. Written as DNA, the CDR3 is TGTGCCAGTAGTATGAGGGCCAGCACCTACAATGAGCAGTTCTTC. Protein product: CASSMRASTYNEQFF.